Following are 17 T cell receptor beta chains from one sample sequenced in a study of blood T cell repertoires in COVID-19. The table came from immunoSEQ multiplex PCR; TCRdb's copy has only in-frame clones and leaves some out. This sample carries 150,000 or so clones, about four fifths of them seen once, and the ten largest clones take 3.6%. Source material: PBMCs or T cells enriched from blood (not recorded which). The receptor set was obtained from a woman aged 45-60 years in a cohort exposed to, infected with or recovered from COVID-19 (not recorded which).

The chain is built from TRBV5-4 and TRBJ2-7, with D possibly being TRBD2 (5 bases). The CDR3 runs to 15 residues. The germline CDR1 and CDR2 sequences are SGHNT and YYREEE (reference sequence). V was pared by 1 base and J by 1 base, with 12 bases between. CDR3 region: CASSLSGERSYEQYF. The CDR3 coding sequence is TGTGCCAGCAGCTTGAGTGGGGAGCGGTCCTACGAGCAGTACTTC.

The rearrangement uses TRBV7-9 and TRBJ1-2, with D possibly TRBD1 on 6 matching bases. The germline V and J ends were trimmed by 2 bases and 5 bases, with 21 bases remaining between them. CDR1 is SEHNR, CDR2 FQNEAQ, per germline (reference sequence). CDR3 length equals 17 residues. The CDR3 loop reads CASSLNRQDRSSYGYTF. The CDR3 DNA is TGTGCCAGCAGCTTAAACCGACAAGACAGGTCCTCTTATGGCTACACCTTC.

A single count supports this clone. The V gene is TRBV28, the J gene TRBJ2-7, with 7 nucleotides matching TRBD2. CDR1 and CDR2 (germline): MDHEN, SYDVKM. CDR3 size: 15 residues. With 5 bases clipped from V and 4 bases from J, the junction kept 11 bases outside the gene matches. CDR3 sequence (DNA): TGTGCCAGCAGTCCCCGACTAGCCGGAGAGTACGAGCAGTACTTC. Its translation: CASSPRLAGEYEQYF.

The chain employs TRBV6-2 or TRBV6-3 and TRBJ2-1; 8 positions agree with TRBD2. The trim removed 4 bases at V and 6 bases at J, leaving 8 bases unmatched. The CDR3 spans 15 residues. Germline assignment: CDR1 MNHEY and CDR2 SVGEGT. CDR3 loop: CASSSRGLAGNEQFF. The CDR3 bases are TGTGCCAGCAGTTCGAGAGGACTAGCCGGCAATGAGCAGTTCTTC.

CDR3 protein: CASSIGQGAIQPQHF. The CDR3 DNA is TGTGCCAGTAGTATAGGACAGGGGGCGATTCAGCCCCAGCATTTT. The chain links TRBV19 to TRBJ1-5; 10 bases line up with TRBD1. Germline V gives CDR1 LNHDA, CDR2 SQIVND (reference sequence). The length of the CDR3 is 15 residues. V lost 1 base to trimming and J lost 6 bases; unmatched junction nucleotides: 3.

The rearrangement uses TRBV28 and TRBJ1-2; D possibly corresponds to TRBD1 (6 bases). Germline V gene lookup returns CDR1 MDHEN and CDR2 SYDVKM. The CDR3 runs 13 residues. The V end was cut by 7 bases, the J end by 5 bases, with 14 bases between. CDR3 loop: CASIMGQGYGYTF. The CDR3 nucleotides read TGTGCCAGCATAATGGGGCAGGGGTATGGCTACACCTTC.

A word on this clone: One end of the junction fails to match germline, which may point to a read error. The chain couples TRBV7-7 to TRBJ2-5; 9 bases match TRBD1. The CDR3 contains 14 residues. In germline, CDR1 is SSHAT, CDR2 FNYEAQ (reference sequence). In nucleotides, the CDR3 is TGTGCTAGCAGCGCCGGGACAGGGCAAGAGACCCAGTACTTC. Protein product: CASSAGTGQETQYF.

V is TRBV3-1 (or the pseudogene TRBV3-2) and J is TRBJ1-1; possible D gene TRBD1, 6 bases. The germline gives CDR1 LGHDT, CDR2 YNNKEL (reference sequence). The V end was cut by 3 bases, the J end by 1 base, with 12 bases between. The CDR3 extends over 15 amino acids. CDR3: CASSQEPRGNTEAFF. For the CDR3, the DNA is TGTGCCAGCAGCCAGGAGCCCAGGGGGAACACTGAAGCTTTCTTT.

This sequence joins TRBV12-3 or TRBV12-4 and TRBJ2-7; D call uncertain. The CDR3 spans 13 residues. V was cut by 8 bases and J by 0 bases, with 11 bases left in between. As DNA, the CDR3 is TGTGCCAGCCTCGACTCAAACTCCTACGAGCAGTACTTC. Translated, it gives CASLDSNSYEQYF.

This clone was observed once. The chain combines TRBV28 with TRBJ2-7; no definite D call. The CDR3 has 13 residues. Germline assignment: CDR1 MDHEN and CDR2 SYDVKM. V lost 7 bases and J lost 6, with 16 bases in between. CDR3 protein: CASITEAGSEQYF. CDR3 nucleotides: TGTGCCAGCATCACTGAGGCTGGGTCCGAGCAGTACTTC.

This rearrangement joins TRBV12-3 or TRBV12-4 to TRBJ1-1; 7 bases are shared with TRBD1. J gave up 7 bases and V 7 bases, and 3 bases lay outside the gene matches. CDR3 length: 11 amino acids. CDR3 in amino acids: CASTRGYEAFF. CDR3 coding DNA: TGTGCCAGCACCAGGGGGTATGAAGCTTTCTTT.

This clone was seen once. The chain employs TRBV7-2 and TRBJ2-5; tentatively, D is TRBD2 (6 bases). CDR3 size: 14 residues. CDR1 is SGHTA and CDR2 is FQGNSA in the germline V gene. Between the trimmed V and J ends, which lost 3 bases and 5 bases, there was a span of 13 bases. In nucleotides, the CDR3 is TGTGCCAGCAGCTTTTGGGGGGAATGGGAGACCCAGTACTTC. It is translated as CASSFWGEWETQYF. Full variable domain (remainder filled in from reference TRBV7-2 and TRBJ2-5): GAGVSQSPSNKVTEKGKDVELRCDPISGHTALYWYRQSLGQGLEFLIYFQGNSAPDKSGLPSDRFSAERTGGSVSTLTIQRTQQEDSAVYLCASSFWGEWETQYFGPGTRLLVL.

The chain joins TRBV11-2 to TRBJ1-4; unclear D gene. There are 11 residues in the CDR3. Germline lookup yields CDR1 SGHAT and CDR2 FQNNGV. Trimming took 5 bases from V and 5 from J, leaving 3 bases between them. CDR3 coding DNA: TGTGCCAGCAGCGAGAATGAAAAACTGTTTTTT. Translated, it gives CASSENEKLFF.

The chain joins TRBV12-3 or TRBV12-4 to TRBJ2-3, with unresolved D. V gave up 5 bases and J gave up 6 bases, with 9 bases separating them. The length of the CDR3 is 12 residues. DNA for the CDR3: TGTGCCAGCAGTAACCCGGTGGATACGCAGTATTTT. Its protein is CASSNPVDTQYF.

The chain is built from TRBV10-3 and TRBJ1-5; D remains ambiguous. The length of the CDR3 is 12 residues. Trimming took off 3 bases at V and 4 bases at J, with 4 bases between the two ends. Germline CDR1 is ENHRY and CDR2 is SYGVKD. CDR3: CAISDLNQPQHF. Written as DNA, the CDR3 is TGTGCCATCAGTGACCTGAATCAGCCCCAGCATTTT.

The V and J genes are TRBV10-3 and TRBJ2-1; a weak D match, TRBD1 (8 bases). Germline V gives CDR1 ENHRY, CDR2 SYGVKD. This CDR3 is built from 18 residues. The V end was cut by 2 bases, the J end by 2 bases, with 19 bases between. The chain's CDR3 is CAISEPGGQVGAYNEQFF. The CDR3 nucleotides are TGTGCCATCAGTGAGCCGGGGGGACAGGTTGGAGCCTACAATGAGCAGTTCTTC.

CDR3 coding DNA: TGTGCCAGCCATAGGACTAGCGGGGGTTACACCGGGGAGCTGTTTTTT. It specifies CASHRTSGGYTGELFF. The J gene is TRBJ2-2, the V gene TRBV28; 13 positions match TRBD2. In germline, CDR1 is MDHEN, CDR2 SYDVKM. This CDR3 has 16 amino acids. V lost 8 bases, J lost 3 bases, and 6 bases stayed unmatched.